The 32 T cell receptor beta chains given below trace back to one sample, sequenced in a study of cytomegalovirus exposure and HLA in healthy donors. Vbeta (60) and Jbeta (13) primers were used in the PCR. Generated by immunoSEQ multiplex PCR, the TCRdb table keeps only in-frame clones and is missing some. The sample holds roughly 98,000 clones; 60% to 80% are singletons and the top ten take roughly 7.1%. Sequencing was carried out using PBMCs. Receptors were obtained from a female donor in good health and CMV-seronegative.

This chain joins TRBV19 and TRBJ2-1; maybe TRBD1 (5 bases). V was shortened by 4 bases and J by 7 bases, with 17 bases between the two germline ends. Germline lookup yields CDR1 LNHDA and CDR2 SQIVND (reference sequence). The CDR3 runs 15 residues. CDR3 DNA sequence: TGTGCCAGTAGTAGGGGCAGGGAAATAGTAAATGAGCAGTTCTTC. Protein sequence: CASSRGREIVNEQFF. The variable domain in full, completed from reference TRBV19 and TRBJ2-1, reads DGGITQSPKYLFRKEGQNVTLSCEQNLNHDAMYWYRQDPGQGLRLIYYSQIVNDFQKGDIAEGYSVSREKKESFPLTVTSAQKNPTAFYLCASSRGREIVNEQFFGPGTRLTVL.

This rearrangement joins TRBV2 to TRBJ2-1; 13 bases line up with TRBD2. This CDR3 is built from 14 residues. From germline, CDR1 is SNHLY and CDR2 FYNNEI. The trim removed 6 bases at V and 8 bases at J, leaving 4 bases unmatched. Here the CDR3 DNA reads TGTGCCAGCAGAGGACTAGCGGGAGCTTATGAGCAGTTCTTC. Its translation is CASRGLAGAYEQFF.

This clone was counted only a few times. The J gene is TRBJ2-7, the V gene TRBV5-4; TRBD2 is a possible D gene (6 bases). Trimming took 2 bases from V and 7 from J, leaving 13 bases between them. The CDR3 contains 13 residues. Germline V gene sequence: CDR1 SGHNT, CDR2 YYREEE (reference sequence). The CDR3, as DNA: TGTGCCAGCAGCTTCCCGGGAGTACGGGAGCAGTACTTC. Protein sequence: CASSFPGVREQYF.

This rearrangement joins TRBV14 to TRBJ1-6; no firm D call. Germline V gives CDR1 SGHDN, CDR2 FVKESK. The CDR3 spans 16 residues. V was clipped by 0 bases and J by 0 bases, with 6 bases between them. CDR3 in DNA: TGTGCCAGCAGCCAAGAGTCAGGCTCCTATAATTCACCCCTCCACTTT. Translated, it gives CASSQESGSYNSPLHF.

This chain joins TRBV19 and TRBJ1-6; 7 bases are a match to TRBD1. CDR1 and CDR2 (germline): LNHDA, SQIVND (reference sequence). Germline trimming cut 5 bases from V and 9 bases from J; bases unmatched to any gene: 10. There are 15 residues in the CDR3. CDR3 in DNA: TGTGCCAGTAGTCCCCAGGGGGATCAGATTTCACCCCTCCACTTT. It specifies CASSPQGDQISPLHF.

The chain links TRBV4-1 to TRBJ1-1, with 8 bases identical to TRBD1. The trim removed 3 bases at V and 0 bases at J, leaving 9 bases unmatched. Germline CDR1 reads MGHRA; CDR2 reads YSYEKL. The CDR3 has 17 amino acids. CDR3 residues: CASSQPGGAGMNTEAFF. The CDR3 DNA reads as TGCGCCAGCAGCCAGCCAGGGGGCGCCGGGATGAACACTGAAGCTTTCTTT.

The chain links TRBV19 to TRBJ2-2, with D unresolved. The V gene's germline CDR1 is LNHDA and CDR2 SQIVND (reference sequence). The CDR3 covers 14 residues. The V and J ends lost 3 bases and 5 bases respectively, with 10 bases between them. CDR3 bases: TGTGCCAGTAGTATTCGACCGGAGACCGGGGAGCTGTTTTTT. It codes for CASSIRPETGELFF.

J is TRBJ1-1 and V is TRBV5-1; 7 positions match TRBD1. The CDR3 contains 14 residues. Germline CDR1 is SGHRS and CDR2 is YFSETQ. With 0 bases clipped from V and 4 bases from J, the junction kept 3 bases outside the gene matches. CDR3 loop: CASSLEGGGTEAFF. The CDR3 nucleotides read TGCGCCAGCAGCTTGGAAGGGGGCGGCACTGAAGCTTTCTTT.

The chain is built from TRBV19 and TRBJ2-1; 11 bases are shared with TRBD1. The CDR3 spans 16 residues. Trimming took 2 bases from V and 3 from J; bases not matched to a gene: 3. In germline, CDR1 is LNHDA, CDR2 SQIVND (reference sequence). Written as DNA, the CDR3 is TGTGCCAGTAGTATAAGAGGGACAGGGGGCTACAATGAGCAGTTCTTC. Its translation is CASSIRGTGGYNEQFF.

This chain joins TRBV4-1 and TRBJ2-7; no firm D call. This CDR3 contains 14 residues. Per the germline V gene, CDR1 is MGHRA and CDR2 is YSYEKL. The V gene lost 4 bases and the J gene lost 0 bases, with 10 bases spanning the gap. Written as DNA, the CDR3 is TGCGCCAGCAGCCCCACCAGGATCTCCTACGAGCAGTACTTC. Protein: CASSPTRISYEQYF.

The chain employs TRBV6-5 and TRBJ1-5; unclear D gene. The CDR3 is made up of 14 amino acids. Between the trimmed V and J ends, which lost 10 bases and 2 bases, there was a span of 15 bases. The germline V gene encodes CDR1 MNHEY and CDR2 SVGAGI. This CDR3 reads CATREGGRNQPQHF. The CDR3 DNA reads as TGTGCCACCCGGGAGGGCGGTCGCAATCAGCCCCAGCATTTT.

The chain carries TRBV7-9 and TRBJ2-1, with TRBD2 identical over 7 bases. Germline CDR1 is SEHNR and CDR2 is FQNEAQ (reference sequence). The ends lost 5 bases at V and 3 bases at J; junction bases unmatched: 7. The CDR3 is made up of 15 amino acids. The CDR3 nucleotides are TGTGCCAGCAGCCCACCAGCGGGACTCTACAATGAGCAGTTCTTC. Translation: CASSPPAGLYNEQFF.

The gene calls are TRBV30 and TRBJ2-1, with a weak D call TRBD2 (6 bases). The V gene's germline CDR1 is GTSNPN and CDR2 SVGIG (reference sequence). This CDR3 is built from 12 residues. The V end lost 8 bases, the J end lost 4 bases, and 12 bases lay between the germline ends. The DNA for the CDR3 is TGTGCCGGAGGGGTATTTTACAATGAGCAGTTCTTC. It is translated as CAGGVFYNEQFF. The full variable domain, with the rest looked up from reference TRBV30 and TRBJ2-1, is SQTIHQWPATLVQPVGSPLSLECTVEGTSNPNLYWYRQAAGRGLQLLFYSVGIGQISSEVPQNLSASRPQDRQFILSSKKLLLSDSGFYLCAGGVFYNEQFFGPGTRLTVL.

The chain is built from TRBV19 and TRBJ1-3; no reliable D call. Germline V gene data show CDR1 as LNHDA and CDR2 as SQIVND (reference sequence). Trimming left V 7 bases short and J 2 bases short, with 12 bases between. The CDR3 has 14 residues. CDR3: CASIREFTGNTIYF. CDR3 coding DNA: TGTGCCAGTATCCGGGAATTTACTGGAAACACCATATATTTT.

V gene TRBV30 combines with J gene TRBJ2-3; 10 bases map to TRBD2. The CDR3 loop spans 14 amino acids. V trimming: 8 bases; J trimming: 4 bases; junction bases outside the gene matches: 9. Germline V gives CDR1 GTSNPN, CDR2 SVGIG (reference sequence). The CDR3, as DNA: TGTGCCCTTGGGCTAGCGGGAGTTCCAGATACGCAGTATTTT. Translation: CALGLAGVPDTQYF. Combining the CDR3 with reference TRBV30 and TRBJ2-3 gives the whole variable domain SQTIHQWPATLVQPVGSPLSLECTVEGTSNPNLYWYRQAAGRGLQLLFYSVGIGQISSEVPQNLSASRPQDRQFILSSKKLLLSDSGFYLCALGLAGVPDTQYFGPGTRLTVL.

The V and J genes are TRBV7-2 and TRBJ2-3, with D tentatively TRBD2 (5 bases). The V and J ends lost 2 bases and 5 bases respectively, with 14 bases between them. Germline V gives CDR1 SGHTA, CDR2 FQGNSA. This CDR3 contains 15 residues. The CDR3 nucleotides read TGTGCCAGCAGCTTAAGAGAGGTACGGGGAGATACGCAGTATTTT. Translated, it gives CASSLREVRGDTQYF.

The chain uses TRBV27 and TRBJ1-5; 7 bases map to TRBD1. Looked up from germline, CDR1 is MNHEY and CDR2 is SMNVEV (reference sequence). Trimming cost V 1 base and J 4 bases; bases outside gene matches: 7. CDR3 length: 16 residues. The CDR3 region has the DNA TGTGCCAGCAGTTTATTCGGAGGGACAGATAATCAGCCCCAGCATTTT. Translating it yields CASSLFGGTDNQPQHF.

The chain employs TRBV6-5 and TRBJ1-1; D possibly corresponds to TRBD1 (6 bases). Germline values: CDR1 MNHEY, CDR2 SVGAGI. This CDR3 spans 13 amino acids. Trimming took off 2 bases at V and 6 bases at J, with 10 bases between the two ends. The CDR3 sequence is CASSYQGTAEAFF. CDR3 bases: TGTGCCAGCAGTTACCAGGGGACCGCTGAAGCTTTCTTT.

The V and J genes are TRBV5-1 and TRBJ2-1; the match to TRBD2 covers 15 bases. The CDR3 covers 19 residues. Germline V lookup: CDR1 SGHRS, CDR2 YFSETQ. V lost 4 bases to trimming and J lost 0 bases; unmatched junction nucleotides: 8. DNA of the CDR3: TGCGCCAGCAGCGGAACGGGACTAGCGGGGGGAAGCTCCTACAATGAGCAGTTCTTC. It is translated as CASSGTGLAGGSSYNEQFF. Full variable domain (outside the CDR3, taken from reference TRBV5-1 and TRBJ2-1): KAGVTQTPRYLIKTRGQQVTLSCSPISGHRSVSWYQQTPGQGLQFLFEYFSETQRNKGNFPGRFSGRQFSNSRSEMNVSTLELGDSALYLCASSGTGLAGGSSYNEQFFGPGTRLTVL.

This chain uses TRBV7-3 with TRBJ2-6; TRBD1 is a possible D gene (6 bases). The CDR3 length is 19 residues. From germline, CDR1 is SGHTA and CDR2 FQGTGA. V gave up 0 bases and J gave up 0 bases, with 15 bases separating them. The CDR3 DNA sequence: TGTGCCAGCAGCTTAACCCGGTTAACAGGGAGCTCTGGGGCCAACGTCCTGACTTTC. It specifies CASSLTRLTGSSGANVLTF.

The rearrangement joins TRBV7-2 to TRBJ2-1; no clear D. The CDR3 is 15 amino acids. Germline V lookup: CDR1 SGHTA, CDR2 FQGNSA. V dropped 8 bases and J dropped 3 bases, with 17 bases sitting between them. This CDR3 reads CASATDIRVYNEQFF. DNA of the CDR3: TGTGCCAGCGCAACCGATATACGAGTCTACAATGAGCAGTTCTTC.

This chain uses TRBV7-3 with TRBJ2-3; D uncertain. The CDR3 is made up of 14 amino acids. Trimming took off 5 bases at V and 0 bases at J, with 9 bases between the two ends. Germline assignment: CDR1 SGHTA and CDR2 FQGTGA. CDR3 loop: CASSPDISTDTQYF. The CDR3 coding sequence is TGTGCCAGCAGCCCAGACATAAGCACAGATACGCAGTATTTT. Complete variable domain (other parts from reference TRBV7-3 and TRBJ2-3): GAGVSQTPSNKVTEKGKYVELRCDPISGHTALYWYRQSLGQGPEFLIYFQGTGAADDSGLPNDRFFAVRPEGSVSTLKIQRTERGDSAVYLCASSPDISTDTQYFGPGTRLTVL.

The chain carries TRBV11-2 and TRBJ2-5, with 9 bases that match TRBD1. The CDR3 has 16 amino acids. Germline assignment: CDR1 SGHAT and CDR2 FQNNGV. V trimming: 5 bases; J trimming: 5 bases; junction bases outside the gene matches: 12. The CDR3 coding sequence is TGTGCCAGCAGCCCTGTCCCGGGACAGGGTTTGGAGACCCAGTACTTC. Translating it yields CASSPVPGQGLETQYF.

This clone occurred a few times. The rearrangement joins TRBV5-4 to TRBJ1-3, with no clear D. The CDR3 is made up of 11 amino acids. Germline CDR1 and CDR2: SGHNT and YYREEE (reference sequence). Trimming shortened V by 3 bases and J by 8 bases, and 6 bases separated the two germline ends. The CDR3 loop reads CASSSLDTIYF. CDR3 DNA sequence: TGTGCCAGCAGCTCGTTAGACACCATATATTTT.

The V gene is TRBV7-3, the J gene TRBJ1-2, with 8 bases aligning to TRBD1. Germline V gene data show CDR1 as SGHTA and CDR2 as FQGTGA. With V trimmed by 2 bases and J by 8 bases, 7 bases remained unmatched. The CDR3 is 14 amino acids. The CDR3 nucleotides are TGTGCCAGCAGCTTAGGGTCAGGGGGCGAGGGCTACACCTTC. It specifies CASSLGSGGEGYTF. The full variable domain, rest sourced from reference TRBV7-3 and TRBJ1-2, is GAGVSQTPSNKVTEKGKYVELRCDPISGHTALYWYRQSLGQGPEFLIYFQGTGAADDSGLPNDRFFAVRPEGSVSTLKIQRTERGDSAVYLCASSLGSGGEGYTFGSGTRLTVV.

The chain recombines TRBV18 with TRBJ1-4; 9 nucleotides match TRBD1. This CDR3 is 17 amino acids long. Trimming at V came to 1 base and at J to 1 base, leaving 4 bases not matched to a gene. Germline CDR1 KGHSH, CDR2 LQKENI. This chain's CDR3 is CASSPLPGQGTNEKLFF. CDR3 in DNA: TGTGCCAGCTCACCACTCCCGGGACAGGGAACTAATGAAAAACTGTTTTTT. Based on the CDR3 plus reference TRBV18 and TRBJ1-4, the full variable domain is NAGVMQNPRHLVRRRGQEARLRCSPMKGHSHVYWYRQLPEEGLKFMVYLQKENIIDESGMPKERFSAEFPKEGPSILRIQQVVRGDSAAYFCASSPLPGQGTNEKLFFGSGTQLSVL.

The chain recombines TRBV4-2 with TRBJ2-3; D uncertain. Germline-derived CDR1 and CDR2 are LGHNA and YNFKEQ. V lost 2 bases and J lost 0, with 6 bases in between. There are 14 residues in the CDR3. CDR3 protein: CASSQSASTDTQYF. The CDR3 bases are TGTGCCAGCAGCCAAAGCGCAAGCACAGATACGCAGTATTTT.

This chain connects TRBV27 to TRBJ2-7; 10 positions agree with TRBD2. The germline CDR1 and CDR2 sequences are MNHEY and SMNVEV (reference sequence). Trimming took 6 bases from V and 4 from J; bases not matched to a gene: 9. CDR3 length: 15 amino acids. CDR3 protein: CASSLLAGRGYEQYF. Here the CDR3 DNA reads TGTGCCAGCAGCCTACTAGCGGGAAGGGGGTACGAGCAGTACTTC.

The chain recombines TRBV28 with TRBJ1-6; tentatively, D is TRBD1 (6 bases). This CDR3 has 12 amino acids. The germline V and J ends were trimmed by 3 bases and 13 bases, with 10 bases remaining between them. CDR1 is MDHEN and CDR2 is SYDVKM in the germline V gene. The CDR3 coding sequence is TGTGCCAGCAGTTTCAGACAGGTTCCCCTCCACTTT. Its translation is CASSFRQVPLHF.

CDR3 bases: TGTGCCAGCAGTCACTCCGCTGCGGGGTCCGGCCACGAGCAGTACTTC. Protein: CASSHSAAGSGHEQYF. This chain links TRBV28 with TRBJ2-7; D is possibly TRBD2 (6 bases). Germline V gene data show CDR1 as MDHEN and CDR2 as SYDVKM. There are 16 residues in the CDR3. Trimming pared 5 bases from V and 5 bases from J, leaving 22 bases between.

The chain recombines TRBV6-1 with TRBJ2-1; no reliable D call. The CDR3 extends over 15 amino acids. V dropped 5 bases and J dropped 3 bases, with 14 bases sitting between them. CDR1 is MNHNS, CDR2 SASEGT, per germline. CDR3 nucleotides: TGTGCCAGCAGTATCTTGCAGTCTAGCTACAATGAGCAGTTCTTC. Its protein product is CASSILQSSYNEQFF.

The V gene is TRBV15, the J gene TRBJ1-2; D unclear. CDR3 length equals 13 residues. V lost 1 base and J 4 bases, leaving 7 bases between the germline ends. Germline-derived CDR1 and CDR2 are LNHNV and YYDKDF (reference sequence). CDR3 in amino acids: CATSRGAGYGYTF. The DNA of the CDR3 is TGTGCCACCAGCAGAGGGGCAGGCTATGGCTACACCTTC.